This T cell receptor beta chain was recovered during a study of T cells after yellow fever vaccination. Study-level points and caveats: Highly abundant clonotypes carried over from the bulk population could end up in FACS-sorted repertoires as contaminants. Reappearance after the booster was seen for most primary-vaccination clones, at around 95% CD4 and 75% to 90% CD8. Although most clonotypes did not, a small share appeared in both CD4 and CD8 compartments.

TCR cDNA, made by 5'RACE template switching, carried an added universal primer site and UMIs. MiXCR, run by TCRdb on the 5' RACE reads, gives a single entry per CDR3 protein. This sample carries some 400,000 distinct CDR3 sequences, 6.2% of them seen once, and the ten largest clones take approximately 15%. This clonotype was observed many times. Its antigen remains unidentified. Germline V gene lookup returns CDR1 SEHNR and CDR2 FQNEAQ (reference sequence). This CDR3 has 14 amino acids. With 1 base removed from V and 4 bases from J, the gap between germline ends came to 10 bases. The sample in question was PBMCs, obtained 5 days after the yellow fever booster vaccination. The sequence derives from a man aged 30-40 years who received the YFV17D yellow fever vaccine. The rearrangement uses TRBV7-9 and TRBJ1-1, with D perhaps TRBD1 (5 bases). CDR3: CASSLGTIGTEAFF. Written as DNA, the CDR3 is TGTGCCAGCAGCTTAGGGACAATCGGCACTGAAGCTTTCTTT.